This T cell receptor beta chain was retrieved from a study of blood T cell repertoires in COVID-19. Participants had their cohort set by participant-reported clinical history. Clones were sequenced by immunoSEQ multiplex PCR, and TCRdb holds only the in-frame ones, with some missing. The sample consists of about 240,000 clones, roughly 89% of them appearing once. The junction had 8 bases not matched to a gene; V was cut back by 6 bases and J by 7 bases. CDR3 size: 13 residues. The germline V gene encodes CDR1 SEHNR and CDR2 FQNEAQ (reference sequence). The rearrangement joins TRBV7-9 to TRBJ2-7; TRBD2 matches at 8 bases. The sequenced material came from PBMCs or T cells enriched from blood (not recorded which). The origin of this receptor is a man aged 35 to 55 who had recovered from COVID-19. CDR3 nucleotides: TGTGCCAGCAGTAGCCCTGGGACTAGTGAGCAGTACTTC. Amino acid sequence: CASSSPGTSEQYF.